The rows below give T cell receptor beta chains drawn from one sample of a study of shared clonotypes between healthy human individuals. TCRdb's table, derived via immunoSEQ multiplex PCR, lists solely in-frame clones and lacks some. The sample includes more than 850,000 clones, approximately 80% of them seen just once. The sample comprised memory CD4+ T cells from PBMCs. The source of these receptors is a man aged 18 to 35 in good health. Some clones in this sample may be carry-over from other donors' samples. Both conserved end residues are part of each CDR3. The D gene is left open where the match is weak. Some rows mark clone size as missing; the rest say once, few, many or name a class of expanded clone.

TRBV28,-,TRBJ2-7,TRBD2,CASSLYGLGTSSSYEQYF,TGTGCCAGCAGTTTATATGGGCTCGGGACTAGCAGCTCCTACGAGCAGTACTTC
TRBV18,few,TRBJ2-3,-,CASSQSGTDTQYF,TGTGCCAGCTCTCAGTCGGGCACAGATACGCAGTATTTT
TRBV18,-,TRBJ1-1,-,CASSVRYTEAFF,TGTGCCAGCTCAGTCCGATACACTGAAGCTTTCTTT
TRBV11-3,-,TRBJ2-1,TRBD2,CASSRRSGRSYNEQFF,TGTGCCAGCAGCCGACGTAGCGGGAGAAGCTACAATGAGCAGTTCTTC
TRBV5-8,-,TRBJ1-5,TRBD1,CASSSGQGWQPQHF,TGTGCCAGCAGCTCTGGACAGGGTTGGCAGCCCCAGCATTTT
TRBV28,-,TRBJ2-7,-,CASSTTLKAGEQYF,TGTGCCAGCAGTACAACACTCAAGGCCGGAGAGCAGTACTTC
TRBV27,-,TRBJ2-5,-,CASSYQRGGGETQYF,TGTGCCAGCAGTTATCAACGGGGCGGTGGAGAGACCCAGTACTTC
TRBV2,-,TRBJ2-7,-,CASKEGYEQYF,TGTGCCAGCAAGGAGGGCTACGAGCAGTACTTC
TRBV6-4,-,TRBJ2-7,TRBD2,CASGSGTSGRASEQYF,TGTGCCAGCGGGTCCGGGACTAGCGGGAGGGCCAGCGAGCAGTACTTC
TRBV6-6,-,TRBJ2-1,-,CASSELGWGNEQFF,TGTGCCAGCAGTGAGCTGGGGTGGGGCAATGAGCAGTTCTTC
TRBV30,-,TRBJ2-3,TRBD2,CAWRSIAGGMYTQYF,TGTGCCTGGAGGTCGATAGCGGGAGGCATGTATACGCAGTATTTT
TRBV29-1,-,TRBJ2-1,-,CSVVPATKNNEQFF,TGCAGCGTGGTCCCGGCGACCAAGAACAATGAGCAGTTCTTC
TRBV5-4,-,TRBJ1-2,TRBD1,CASSSIAGTALSYTF,TGTGCCAGCAGTTCGATTGCCGGGACAGCCTTAAGCTACACCTTC
TRBV5-1,-,TRBJ2-7,-,CASSPGTESSYEQYF,TGCGCCAGCAGTCCCGGGACTGAGAGCTCCTACGAGCAGTACTTC
TRBV6-1,-,TRBJ1-1,-,CASRLGRGGNTEAFF,TGTGCCAGCAGATTGGGCCGCGGTGGGAACACTGAAGCTTTCTTT
TRBV7-3,-,TRBJ2-5,TRBD2,CASSLGVAGRQETQYF,TGTGCCAGCAGCTTAGGGGTAGCGGGTAGACAAGAGACCCAGTACTTC
TRBV20-1,-,TRBJ1-2,-,CSAVKDYGYTF,TGCAGTGCTGTGAAGGACTATGGCTACACCTTC
TRBV5-5,-,TRBJ2-5,TRBD2,CASSHFSGSDETQYF,TGTGCCAGCAGCCATTTTAGCGGGAGTGACGAGACCCAGTACTTC
TRBV5-6,few,TRBJ2-5,TRBD1,CASSAYRGQETQYF,TGTGCCAGCAGCGCCTACAGGGGACAAGAGACCCAGTACTTC
TRBV27,-,TRBJ1-1,TRBD1,CASSRSPGQGEAEAFF,TGTGCCAGCAGTCGTTCCCCCGGACAGGGGGAGGCTGAAGCTTTCTTT
TRBV9,-,TRBJ2-1,-,CASSATASVSYNEQFF,TGTGCCAGCAGCGCGACGGCGTCCGTATCCTACAATGAGCAGTTCTTC
TRBV5-1,once,TRBJ1-1,-,CASSFTKGIRTEAFF,TGCGCCAGCAGCTTCACAAAGGGGATCAGAACTGAAGCTTTCTTT
TRBV29-1,-,TRBJ2-7,TRBD1,CSVRDRVYEQYF,TGCAGCGTCCGGGACAGGGTCTACGAGCAGTACTTC
TRBV11-3,-,TRBJ2-1,TRBD2,CASSFSSGGYNEQFF,TGTGCCAGCAGCTTTTCTTCGGGAGGGTACAATGAGCAGTTCTTC
TRBV28,-,TRBJ2-7,-,CASSRGPASYEQYF,TGTGCCAGCAGCCGGGGGCCGGCGAGCTACGAGCAGTACTTC
TRBV28,-,TRBJ2-5,-,CASSFGTSSQETQYF,TGTGCCAGCAGTTTTGGCACCTCCAGCCAAGAGACCCAGTACTTC
TRBV28,-,TRBJ1-5,-,CASSPLRQRLNQPQHF,TGTGCCAGCAGCCCCTTGAGACAGAGACTAAATCAGCCCCAGCATTTT
TRBV25-1,-,TRBJ1-4,TRBD1,CASSAFNMGQGGEKLFF,TGTGCCAGCAGTGCGTTTAACATGGGACAGGGCGGAGAAAAACTGTTTTTT
TRBV4-2,-,TRBJ2-7,TRBD2,CASSVSGRKNYEQYF,TGTGCCAGCAGCGTAAGCGGGAGGAAAAACTACGAGCAGTACTTC
TRBV5-1,few,TRBJ1-1,TRBD1,CASSSRAGGGTEAFF,TGCGCCAGCAGCTCCCGGGCAGGGGGAGGTACTGAAGCTTTCTTT
TRBV28,-,TRBJ2-7,-,CASSLYPGPSYEQYF,TGTGCCAGCAGTTTATATCCAGGCCCTAGCTACGAGCAGTACTTC
TRBV5-4,-,TRBJ2-4,TRBD2,CASSLAPAGVQNIQYF,TGTGCCAGCAGCTTGGCCCCAGCGGGGGTGCAAAACATTCAGTACTTC
TRBV18,once,TRBJ1-6,-,CASSPKGPWVPGDSPLHF,TGTGCCAGCTCACCAAAGGGGCCTTGGGTTCCTGGGGATTCACCCCTCCACTTT
TRBV28,many,TRBJ1-2,-,CATSVMAGRNNYGYTF,TGTGCCACCTCAGTAATGGCAGGACGAAACAACTATGGCTACACCTTC
TRBV9,-,TRBJ2-5,TRBD2,CASSPGVAGGQETQYF,TGTGCCAGCAGCCCTGGGGTAGCGGGAGGCCAAGAGACCCAGTACTTC
TRBV5-1,-,TRBJ1-2,-,CASSLEAGAVGYTF,TGCGCCAGCAGCTTGGAGGCGGGGGCGGTAGGCTACACCTTC
TRBV4-1,-,TRBJ2-7,TRBD2,CASSQTFSGRDEQYF,TGCGCCAGCAGCCAAACCTTTAGCGGGAGGGACGAGCAGTACTTC
TRBV14,few,TRBJ1-4,TRBD1,CASSQMGQGQEKLFF,TGTGCCAGCAGCCAGATGGGACAGGGACAGGAAAAACTGTTTTTT
TRBV25-1,-,TRBJ1-1,TRBD1,CASRQGANTEAFF,TGTGCCAGCAGACAGGGGGCGAACACTGAAGCTTTCTTT
TRBV28,many,TRBJ2-3,-,CASSYPGTPDTQYF,TGTGCCAGCAGTTACCCCGGGACACCCGATACGCAGTATTTT